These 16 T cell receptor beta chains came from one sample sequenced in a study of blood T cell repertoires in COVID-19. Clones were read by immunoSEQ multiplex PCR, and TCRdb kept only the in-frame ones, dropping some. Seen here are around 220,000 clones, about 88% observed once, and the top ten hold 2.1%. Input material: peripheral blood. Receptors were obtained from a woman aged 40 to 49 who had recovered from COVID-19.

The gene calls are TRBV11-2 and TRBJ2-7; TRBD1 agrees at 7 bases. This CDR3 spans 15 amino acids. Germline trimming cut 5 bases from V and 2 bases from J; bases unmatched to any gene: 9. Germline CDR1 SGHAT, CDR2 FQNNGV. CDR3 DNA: TGTGCCAGCAGCGGCCCCGGGACAGAGACCTACGAGCAGTACTTC. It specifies CASSGPGTETYEQYF.

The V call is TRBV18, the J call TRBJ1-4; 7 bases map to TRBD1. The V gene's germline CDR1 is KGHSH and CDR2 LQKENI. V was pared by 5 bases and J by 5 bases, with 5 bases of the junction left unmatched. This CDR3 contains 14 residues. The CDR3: CASSKQGPNEKLFF. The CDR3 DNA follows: TGTGCCAGCTCAAAACAGGGGCCCAATGAAAAACTGTTTTTT.

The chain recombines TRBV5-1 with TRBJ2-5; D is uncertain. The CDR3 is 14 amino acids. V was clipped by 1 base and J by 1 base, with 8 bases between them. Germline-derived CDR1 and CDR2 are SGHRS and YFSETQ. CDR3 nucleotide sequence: TGCGCCAGCAGCTTGTGGCAGATCCAAGAGACCCAGTACTTC. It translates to CASSLWQIQETQYF.

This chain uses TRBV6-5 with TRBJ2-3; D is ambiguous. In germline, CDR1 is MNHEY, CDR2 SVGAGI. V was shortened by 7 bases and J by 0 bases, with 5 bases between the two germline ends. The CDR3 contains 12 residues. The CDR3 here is CASKTSTDTQYF. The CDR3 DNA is TGTGCCAGCAAGACTAGCACAGATACGCAGTATTTT.

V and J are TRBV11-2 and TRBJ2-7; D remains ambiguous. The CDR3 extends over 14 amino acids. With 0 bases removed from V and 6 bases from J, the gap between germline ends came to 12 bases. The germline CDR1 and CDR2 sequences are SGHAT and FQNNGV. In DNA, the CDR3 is TGTGCCAGCAGCTTAGACATTATGGCTCCCGAGCAGTACTTC. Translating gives CASSLDIMAPEQYF.

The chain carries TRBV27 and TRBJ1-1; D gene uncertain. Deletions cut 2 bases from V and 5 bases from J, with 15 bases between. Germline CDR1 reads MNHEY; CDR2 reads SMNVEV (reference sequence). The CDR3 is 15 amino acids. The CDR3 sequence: CASSLGWETGTEAFF. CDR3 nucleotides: TGTGCCAGCAGTTTAGGGTGGGAAACGGGGACTGAAGCTTTCTTT.

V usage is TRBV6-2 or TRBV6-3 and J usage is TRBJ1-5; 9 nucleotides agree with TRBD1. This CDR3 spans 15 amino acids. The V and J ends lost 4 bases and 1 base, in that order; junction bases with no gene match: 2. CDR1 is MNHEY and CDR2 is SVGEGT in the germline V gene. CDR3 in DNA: TGTGCCAGCAGTTGGGGACAGGGAAGCAATCAGCCCCAGCATTTT. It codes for CASSWGQGSNQPQHF.

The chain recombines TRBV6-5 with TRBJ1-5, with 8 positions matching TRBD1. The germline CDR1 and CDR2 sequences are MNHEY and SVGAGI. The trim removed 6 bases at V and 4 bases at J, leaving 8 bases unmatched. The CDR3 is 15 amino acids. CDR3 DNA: TGTGCCAGCAGCCTGGACCGGGACAGGAATCAGCCCCAGCATTTT. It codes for CASSLDRDRNQPQHF.

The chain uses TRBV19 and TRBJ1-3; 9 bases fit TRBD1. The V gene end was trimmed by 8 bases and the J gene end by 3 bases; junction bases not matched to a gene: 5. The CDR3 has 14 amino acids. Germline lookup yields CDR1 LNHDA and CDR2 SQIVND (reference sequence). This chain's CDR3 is CASGTGTDGNTIYF. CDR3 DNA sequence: TGTGCCAGTGGGACAGGGACAGATGGAAACACCATATATTTT.

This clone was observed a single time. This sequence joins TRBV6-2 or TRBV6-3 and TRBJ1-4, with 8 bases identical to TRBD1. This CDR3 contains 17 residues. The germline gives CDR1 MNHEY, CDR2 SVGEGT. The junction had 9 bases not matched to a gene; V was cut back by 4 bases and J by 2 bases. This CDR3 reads CASSSLDRGATNEKLFF. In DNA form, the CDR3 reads TGTGCCAGCAGTTCCTTAGACAGGGGAGCGACTAATGAAAAACTGTTTTTT.

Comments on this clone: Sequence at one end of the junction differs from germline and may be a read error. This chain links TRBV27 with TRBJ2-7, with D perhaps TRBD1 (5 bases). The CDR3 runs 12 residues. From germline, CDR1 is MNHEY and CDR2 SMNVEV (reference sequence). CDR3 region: CASRPRQGATAF. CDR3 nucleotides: TGTGCCAGCAGACCTCGGCAAGGGGCGACTGCCTTC.

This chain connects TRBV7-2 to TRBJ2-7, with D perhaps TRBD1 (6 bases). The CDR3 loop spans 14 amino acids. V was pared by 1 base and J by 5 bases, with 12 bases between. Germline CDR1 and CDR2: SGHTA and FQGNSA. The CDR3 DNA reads TGTGCCAGCAGCTTAGACAGGGTGACCAACGAGCAGTACTTC. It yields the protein CASSLDRVTNEQYF.

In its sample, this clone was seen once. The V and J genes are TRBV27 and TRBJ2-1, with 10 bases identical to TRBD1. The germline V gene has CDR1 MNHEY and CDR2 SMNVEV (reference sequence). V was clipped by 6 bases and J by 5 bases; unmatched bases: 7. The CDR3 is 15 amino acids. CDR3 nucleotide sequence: TGTGCCAGCAGATCCGGGACAGGGGACGACAATGAGCAGTTCTTC. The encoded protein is CASRSGTGDDNEQFF.

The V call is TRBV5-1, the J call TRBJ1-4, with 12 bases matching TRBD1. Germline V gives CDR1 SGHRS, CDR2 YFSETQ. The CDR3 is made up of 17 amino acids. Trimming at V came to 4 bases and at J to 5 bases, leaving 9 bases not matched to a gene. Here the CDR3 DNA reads TGCGCCAGCAGCCTAGGGACAGGGGGCAGGTCCAATGAAAAACTGTTTTTT. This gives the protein CASSLGTGGRSNEKLFF.

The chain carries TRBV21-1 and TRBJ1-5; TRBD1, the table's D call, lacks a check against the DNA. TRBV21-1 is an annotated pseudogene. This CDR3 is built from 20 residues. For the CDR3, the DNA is TGTGCCAGCAGCAAAGGTGACTGGGGCCAGGTTGCCTATAGCAATCAGCCCCAGCATTTT. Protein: CASSKGDWGQVAYSNQPQHF.

For the CDR3, the DNA is TGCGCCAGCAGCTTGGCATCCACCCCGGGCTCCTACAATGAGCAGTTCTTC. It yields the protein CASSLASTPGSYNEQFF. This chain links TRBV5-1 with TRBJ2-1, with D uncertain. V was trimmed by 0 bases and J by 0 bases, leaving 13 bases between them. Germline values: CDR1 SGHRS, CDR2 YFSETQ. This CDR3 has 17 residues.